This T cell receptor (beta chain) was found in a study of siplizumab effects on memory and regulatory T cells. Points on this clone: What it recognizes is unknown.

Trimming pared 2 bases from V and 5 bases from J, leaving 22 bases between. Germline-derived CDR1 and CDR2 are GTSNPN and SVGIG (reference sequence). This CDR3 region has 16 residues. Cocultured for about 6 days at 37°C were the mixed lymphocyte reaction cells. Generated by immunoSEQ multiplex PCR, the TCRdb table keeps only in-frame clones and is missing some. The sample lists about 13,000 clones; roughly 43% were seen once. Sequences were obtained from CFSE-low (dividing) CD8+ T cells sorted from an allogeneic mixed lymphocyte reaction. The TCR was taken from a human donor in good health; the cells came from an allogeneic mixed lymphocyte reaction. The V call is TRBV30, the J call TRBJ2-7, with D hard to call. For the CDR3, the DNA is TGTGCCTGGAGTTACCCATATATGCAAGCCCTGAACGAGCAGTACTTC. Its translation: CAWSYPYMQALNEQYF.